The 2 T cell receptor beta chains listed next were all sequenced from one sample in a study of shared clonotypes between healthy human individuals. Sequencing used immunoSEQ multiplex PCR; TCRdb keeps in-frame clones, though not all of them. Of under 750,000 clones detected, 72% appear once; the ten largest clones hold about 1.8%. Sequencing used memory CD4+ T cells sorted from blood. Regarding subset: CD45RA-negative fraction. The receptor set was obtained from a woman aged 25 to 39 in good health.

Only a few counts were recorded for this clone. The rearrangement uses TRBV28 and TRBJ2-5, with 8 bases that match TRBD2. CDR3 length: 17 amino acids. Germline loops: CDR1 MDHEN, CDR2 SYDVKM. Trimming took 1 base from V and 7 from J; bases not matched to a gene: 14. CDR3 DNA: TGTGCCAGCAGTTTATTTCAAGGGGGACTAGTTGGTGTGACCCAGTACTTC. Protein: CASSLFQGGLVGVTQYF.

This clone was observed at least ten times. The chain carries TRBV2 and TRBJ2-5; 10 bases match TRBD1. CDR3 length: 13 residues. The germline V gene encodes CDR1 SNHLY and CDR2 FYNNEI. V gave up 10 bases and J gave up 6 bases; unmatched junction bases: 8. DNA of the CDR3: TGTGCCACTCCCGGGACAGGGGAGCAGACCCAGTACTTC. It is translated as CATPGTGEQTQYF.